This is a list of T cell receptor beta chains from one sample in a study of technical replicates of blood from a handful of donors. Generated by immunoSEQ multiplex PCR, the TCRdb table keeps only in-frame clones and is missing some. The sample lists tens of thousands of clones, more than 95% occurring once. The material sequenced was T cells isolated from PBMCs. All receptors come from a human donor in good health. CDR3s include the opening cysteine and the closing phenylalanine or tryptophan. The D gene is left open where the match is weak. Clone size is given for some rows only: seen once, a few or many times, or a class if the clone is expanded.

J	D	V	size	DNA	CDR3
TRBJ2-7	-	TRBV20-1	-	TGCAGTGGGCTAGGGGCCTACGAGCAGTACTTC	CSGLGAYEQYF
TRBJ1-5	TRBD1	TRBV28	-	TGTGCCAGCAGTCCCACAGGGGGCGGGCAGCCCCAGCATTTT	CASSPTGGGQPQHF
TRBJ2-7	-	TRBV29-1	-	TGCAGCCATCTAGGGGAAAACAACTACGAGCAGTACTTC	CSHLGENNYEQYF
TRBJ2-7	-	TRBV6-1	once	TGTGCCAGCAGTCCTTCCTACGAGCAGTACTTC	CASSPSYEQYF
TRBJ1-1	TRBD1	TRBV10-1	-	TGCGCCAGCAGAGGGACAGGGGTGGACACTGAAGCTTTCTTT	CASRGTGVDTEAFF
TRBJ2-7	TRBD2	TRBV15	-	TGTGCCACCAGCAGAGGATGGGAGGGGTACGAGCAGTACTTC	CATSRGWEGYEQYF
TRBJ1-2	-	TRBV6-1	-	TGTGCCAGCAGTGAAGCGCCAGCTAACTATGGCTACACCTTC	CASSEAPANYGYTF
TRBJ2-3	TRBD2	TRBV7-9	-	TGTGCCAGCAGCCAACCGGGACTACTCACAGATACGCAGTATTTT	CASSQPGLLTDTQYF
TRBJ1-5	TRBD1	TRBV30	-	TGTGCCTGGAGTGTAAAGGGGGGGGACAGGGGGCCCAATCAGCCCCAGCATTTT	CAWSVKGGDRGPNQPQHF
TRBJ1-5	TRBD1	TRBV6-1	-	TGTGCCAGCAGTGGTTTAGGCTTTAGGGGCGAGGGGGCAAATCAGCCCCAGCATTTT	CASSGLGFRGEGANQPQHF
TRBJ2-1	-	TRBV5-1	-	TGCGCCAGCAGCACCGGGGAGCCCCCCGATGAGCAGTTCTTC	CASSTGEPPDEQFF
TRBJ2-7	-	TRBV5-5	-	TGTGCCAGCAGCTGGGACAAGGGGACCTACGAGCAGTACTTC	CASSWDKGTYEQYF
TRBJ2-1	-	TRBV29-1	-	TGCAGCGGGGAAAGCGGGTTAGACAACAATGAGCAGTTCTTC	CSGESGLDNNEQFF
TRBJ2-2	-	TRBV7-6	once	TGTGCCAGCAGCTTAGCGTACCGATCCCACAGGGAGCTGTTTTTT	CASSLAYRSHRELFF
TRBJ2-5	TRBD2	TRBV11-3	-	TGTGCCAGCAGCTTAGTCCTAGCGGGGGGCGAGACCCAGTACTTC	CASSLVLAGGETQYF
TRBJ2-2	TRBD2	TRBV5-4	-	TGTGCCAGCAGCTCAACTCGGACTAGCGGCGGGGAGCTGTTTTTT	CASSSTRTSGGELFF
TRBJ2-7	TRBD1	TRBV28	-	TGTGCCAGCAGTCCTCAATCCGACAGGGGCGAGCAGTACTTC	CASSPQSDRGEQYF
TRBJ1-1	-	TRBV6-1	-	TGTGCCAGCAGTGATACTGTGGAGGGAACTGAAGCTTTCTTT	CASSDTVEGTEAFF
TRBJ1-5	-	TRBV6-5	-	TGTGCCAGCAGTCACAGGAGCAATCAGCCCCAGCATTTT	CASSHRSNQPQHF
TRBJ2-5	-	TRBV5-1	-	TGCGCCAGCAGCTTGGCCGCGGGGTCAGAGACCCAGTACTTC	CASSLAAGSETQYF
TRBJ1-4	TRBD1	TRBV7-9	-	TGTGCCAGCAGTAGCCGGGACAGGGCCTTTGAAAAACTGTTTTTT	CASSSRDRAFEKLFF
TRBJ2-1	TRBD1	TRBV12-5	-	TGTGCTAGTGGTTTCTCTGGACAGGACAATGAGCAGTTCTTC	CASGFSGQDNEQFF
TRBJ2-1	TRBD2	TRBV6-5	-	TGTGCCAGCAGTTACTTGGGACTACCGAACAATGAGCAGTTCTTC	CASSYLGLPNNEQFF
TRBJ2-7	TRBD2	TRBV7-8	-	TGTGCCAGCAGCTTCAGGACTAGCGGGAGGGAAAAGGTTTACGAGCAGTACTTC	CASSFRTSGREKVYEQYF
TRBJ1-1	-	TRBV10-1	-	TGCGCCAGCAGTGCTGGGGGCTGGTTCACTGAAGCTTTCTTT	CASSAGGWFTEAFF
TRBJ1-2	-	TRBV30	-	TGTGCCTGGACGACAGCCGCAGGGCCCAGAACCTTC	CAWTTAAGPRTF